This T cell receptor (beta chain) was recovered during a study of cytomegalovirus exposure and HLA in healthy donors. Study-level points and caveats: Listed as cytomegalovirus-associated were 164 TCR beta chains. It was reported that the classifier diagnosed cytomegalovirus status with high specificity and sensitivity in both the original and validation cohorts.

Germline-derived CDR1 and CDR2 are SGDLS and YYNGEE. The CDR3 totals 15 residues. V lost 1 base, J lost 3 bases, and 11 bases lay in between. Data came from immunoSEQ multiplex PCR; TCRdb stores just in-frame clones and leaves some out. Of 120,000 to 150,000 clones in the sample, 70% to 90% were seen once. As concerns this clone: The antigen is undetermined.

The donors were part of the validation cohort, which consisted of roughly 110 subjects and was separate from the first cohort of 666 subjects. Input material: PBMCs. The chain couples TRBV9 to TRBJ1-3, with D uncertain. The clonotype was recovered from a woman aged 25 to 45 in good health and CMV-seronegative. DNA for the CDR3: TGTGCCAGCAGCGTAAGCGGGCAGGTTGGAAACACCATATATTTT. It encodes CASSVSGQVGNTIYF.